The next 16 T cell receptor beta chains were all read from a single sample in a study of blood T cell repertoires in COVID-19. Method: immunoSEQ multiplex PCR; TCRdb's copy keeps in-frame clones and lacks some. Of 210,000 or so clones listed, around 81% are singletons. Specimen: PBMCs or T cells enriched from blood (not recorded which). Source of these receptors: a woman aged 40 to 50 with acute COVID-19.

The V and J genes are TRBV28 and TRBJ2-5; 7 bases map to TRBD2. Trimming took 4 bases from V and 4 from J; bases not matched to a gene: 12. Germline V lookup: CDR1 MDHEN, CDR2 SYDVKM. CDR3 length: 16 amino acids. CDR3 DNA: TGTGCCAGCAGTTCGATTCGTGGGGAGGGCCGAGAGACCCAGTACTTC. Its translation is CASSSIRGEGRETQYF.

The V call is TRBV2, the J call TRBJ2-5; 7 nucleotides match TRBD1. This CDR3 has 14 amino acids. The V gene end was trimmed by 5 bases and the J gene end by 4 bases; junction bases not matched to a gene: 7. Germline CDR1 is SNHLY and CDR2 is FYNNEI. The CDR3 DNA sequence: TGTGCCAGCAGTTTAGGGGGCGGCCGAGAGACCCAGTACTTC. Translation gives CASSLGGGRETQYF.

A remark on this clone: This sample includes further DNA sequences coding for the same CDR3. The chain is built from TRBV5-1 and TRBJ1-4, with 9 nucleotides matching TRBD1. This CDR3 is 14 amino acids long. The germline V gene has CDR1 SGHRS and CDR2 YFSETQ. Unmatched junction bases numbered 3, after V lost 2 bases and J lost 7 bases. The CDR3 sequence is CASSLQGAGEKLFF. CDR3 DNA: TGCGCCAGCAGCTTACAGGGGGCCGGTGAAAAACTGTTTTTT.

The genes are TRBV11-2 and TRBJ2-7; D perhaps matches TRBD1 (5 bases). V lost 1 base to trimming and J lost 4 bases, with 17 bases between them. This CDR3 contains 16 residues. Per germline, CDR1 SGHAT and CDR2 FQNNGV. The CDR3 protein is CASSLASQGTRYEQYF. The CDR3 DNA follows: TGTGCCAGCAGCTTAGCGAGCCAGGGTACTCGATACGAGCAGTACTTC.

The chain links TRBV6-5 to TRBJ2-1; D gene uncertain. Trimming shortened V by 1 base and J by 2 bases, and 9 bases separated the two germline ends. The CDR3 spans 15 residues. Per germline, CDR1 MNHEY and CDR2 SVGAGI. The CDR3 coding sequence is TGTGCCAGCAGTTACTACCCGGTAACCTACAATGAGCAGTTCTTC. This encodes CASSYYPVTYNEQFF.

The chain uses TRBV5-4 and TRBJ2-5, with D perhaps TRBD2 (5 bases). This CDR3 comprises 15 residues. V was clipped by 4 bases and J by 1 base, with 14 bases between them. Germline assignment: CDR1 SGHNT and CDR2 YYREEE (reference sequence). The CDR3 DNA sequence: TGTGCCAGCAGCCTCCCGGGGTCAGTCCAAGAGACCCAGTACTTC. Its translation: CASSLPGSVQETQYF.

This clone has a single count. V is TRBV29-1 and J is TRBJ2-4, with 8 positions matching TRBD2. With 6 bases clipped from V and 7 bases from J, the junction kept 8 bases outside the gene matches. CDR3 size: 13 residues. Germline lookup yields CDR1 SQVTM and CDR2 ANQGSEA. This CDR3 is CSVPAGGTNIQYF. CDR3 nucleotides: TGCAGCGTCCCGGCGGGGGGCACGAACATTCAGTACTTC.

This chain uses TRBV2 with TRBJ2-1, with 9 positions matching TRBD2. The CDR3 sequence is 14 residues long. Germline values: CDR1 SNHLY, CDR2 FYNNEI. The V gene end was trimmed by 1 base and the J gene end by 6 bases; junction bases not matched to a gene: 1. CDR3 region: CASSEELAGNEQFF. In nucleotides, the CDR3 is TGTGCCAGCAGTGAAGAACTAGCGGGCAATGAGCAGTTCTTC.

The chain couples TRBV16 to TRBJ1-3; 7 nucleotides match TRBD1. The CDR3 is 15 amino acids. With V trimmed by 1 base and J by 0 bases, 0 bases remained unmatched. The germline CDR1 and CDR2 sequences are KGHSY and FQNENV. The CDR3 nucleotides read TGTGCCAGCAGCCAATGGGACAGCTCTGGAAACACCATATATTTT. It specifies CASSQWDSSGNTIYF.

The chain recombines TRBV30 with TRBJ1-2, with no clear D. The V end was cut by 8 bases, the J end by 1 base, with 8 bases between. This CDR3 region has 11 residues. Germline V gives CDR1 GTSNPN, CDR2 SVGIG (reference sequence). For the CDR3, the DNA is TGTGCCCACGGGAATAACTATGGCTACACCTTC. This sequence encodes CAHGNNYGYTF.

The chain has TRBV30 and TRBJ2-2; 9 nucleotides align to TRBD1. This CDR3 is built from 14 residues. V gave up 4 bases and J gave up 3 bases; unmatched junction bases: 3. The V gene's germline CDR1 is GTSNPN and CDR2 SVGIG (reference sequence). CDR3 loop: CAWNRDRDTGELFF. DNA of the CDR3: TGTGCCTGGAACCGGGACAGGGACACCGGGGAGCTGTTTTTT.

The rearrangement uses TRBV2 and TRBJ1-2; D not resolved. The germline CDR1 and CDR2 sequences are SNHLY and FYNNEI. V was trimmed by 3 bases and J by 4 bases, leaving 6 bases between them. The CDR3 has 12 amino acids. The CDR3 nucleotides are TGTGCCAGCAGTGAGACAACCTATGGCTACACCTTC. The encoded protein is CASSETTYGYTF.

CDR3 nucleotide sequence: TGTGCCAGCAGTAGGGACTTCTCTGGAAACACCATATATTTT. Translation gives CASSRDFSGNTIYF. This chain connects TRBV6-5 to TRBJ1-3; possible D gene TRBD1, 5 bases. From germline, CDR1 is MNHEY and CDR2 SVGAGI. The CDR3 spans 14 residues. Between the trimmed V and J ends, which lost 5 bases and 0 bases, there was a span of 8 bases.

This clone was observed once. The chain recombines TRBV19 with TRBJ1-2; TRBD1 might be the D (6 bases). The CDR3 extends over 13 amino acids. Germline V gene lookup returns CDR1 LNHDA and CDR2 SQIVND (reference sequence). V was shortened by 6 bases and J by 3 bases, with 11 bases between the two germline ends. The CDR3 DNA reads TGTGCCAGTAGCCTCCAGGGGCACTATGGCTACACCTTC. This encodes CASSLQGHYGYTF.

The chain uses TRBV15 and TRBJ2-5; 7 bases map to TRBD2. The germline gives CDR1 LNHNV, CDR2 YYDKDF (reference sequence). J gave up 4 bases and V 1 base, and 0 bases lay outside the gene matches. This CDR3 has 13 amino acids. The CDR3 DNA follows: TGTGCCACCAGCAGAGCGGGGGGAGAGACCCAGTACTTC. This translates into CATSRAGGETQYF.

The rearrangement uses TRBV5-4 and TRBJ1-1; 9 positions agree with TRBD1. The junction had 11 bases not matched to a gene; V was cut back by 3 bases and J by 8 bases. This CDR3 contains 15 residues. The V gene's germline CDR1 is SGHNT and CDR2 YYREEE (reference sequence). The CDR3 coding sequence is TGTGCCAGCAGCTGGGGACAGGGAAGTCAAAGAGAAGCTTTCTTT. This codes for CASSWGQGSQREAFF.